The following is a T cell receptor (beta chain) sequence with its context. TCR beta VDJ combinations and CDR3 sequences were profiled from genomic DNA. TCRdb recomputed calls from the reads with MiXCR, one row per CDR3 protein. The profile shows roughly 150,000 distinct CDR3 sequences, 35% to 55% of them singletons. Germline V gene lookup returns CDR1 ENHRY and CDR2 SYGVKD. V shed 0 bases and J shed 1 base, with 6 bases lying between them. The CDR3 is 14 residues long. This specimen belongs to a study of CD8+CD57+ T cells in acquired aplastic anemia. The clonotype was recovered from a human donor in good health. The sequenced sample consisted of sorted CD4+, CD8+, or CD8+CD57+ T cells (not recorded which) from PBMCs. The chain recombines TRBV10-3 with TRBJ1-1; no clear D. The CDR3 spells CAISESVGNTEAFF. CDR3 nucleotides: TGTGCCATCAGTGAGTCTGTTGGGAACACTGAAGCTTTCTTT.